This T cell receptor beta chain comes out of a study of T cells after yellow fever vaccination. Study results and caveats: Clonotypes shared by both compartments, CD4 and CD8, made up a small share.

In making TCR cDNA, 5'RACE template switching added a universal primer site and UMIs to it. MiXCR was run by TCRdb on the 5' RACE reads, yielding one entry per CDR3 protein. Of under 300,000 distinct CDR3 sequences in the sample, approximately 6.8% were seen once. This clonotype was observed many times. The antigen remains undetermined. The CDR3 is 15 amino acids. V shed 5 bases, J shed 4 bases, and the junction held 7 bases outside the gene matches. CDR1 SGHVS and CDR2 FQNEAQ come from the germline V gene. Sequencing used CD4+ T cells sorted from PBMCs, obtained on the day of the yellow fever booster vaccination. This TCR was sampled from a young man who received the YFV17D yellow fever vaccine. The chain joins TRBV7-8 to TRBJ2-2; the match to TRBD2 covers 7 bases. CDR3 DNA sequence: TGTGCCAGCAGCCATAAGACTAGCTCCACCGGGGAGCTGTTTTTT. Protein product: CASSHKTSSTGELFF.